This paragraph covers one TCR beta chain sequence. Its matching antigen is unknown. These data are taken from a study of T cell responses to AZD1222 COVID-19 vaccine. The study's findings and limits: Once two AZD1222 doses were given, Spike-specific TCR breadth and depth went up. Among AZD1222 vaccinees, only five to seven were seropositive at baseline. Variant regions that are unmutated are reportedly the target of nearly half of spike-specific TCRs.

This CDR3 contains 15 residues. The V end lost 5 bases, the J end lost 4 bases, and 18 bases lay between the germline ends. Germline assignment: CDR1 SGHRS and CDR2 YFSETQ. Sequencing was performed with immunoSEQ multiplex PCR; in TCRdb, only in-frame clones are kept and a portion is missing. The table lists under 45,000 clones, over 80% of them singletons. The input for sequencing was peripheral blood, taken 28 days after the second AZD1222 dose. The TCR sequence derives from an adult who received the AZD1222 COVID-19 vaccine. V usage is TRBV5-1 and J usage is TRBJ1-2; D is perhaps TRBD1 (5 bases). The CDR3 sequence: CASSYGAGTPYGYTF. CDR3 coding DNA: TGCGCCAGCAGTTATGGCGCCGGGACCCCCTATGGCTACACCTTC.